These 24 T cell receptor beta chains came from one sample sequenced in a study of CD8+ T cells in alopecia areata. TCR sequencing used cDNA made by reverse transcription of extracted RNA. Some clones are missing from TCRdb's copy, which holds only in-frame ones; the method was immunoSEQ multiplex PCR. The sample lists approximately 130,000 clones; about 51% were seen once. Sequencing was done on a sample of NKG2D-low CD8+ T cells sorted from blood. The receptors were sampled from a human donor with alopecia areata.

The chain uses TRBV29-1 and TRBJ1-5, with a possible D match to TRBD1 (5 bases). The CDR3 is 15 amino acids. Germline loops: CDR1 SQVTM, CDR2 ANQGSEA. V lost 0 bases to trimming and J lost 1 base, with 10 bases between them. The CDR3 spells CSVEEGTGSNQPQHF. For the CDR3, the DNA is TGCAGCGTTGAAGAGGGGACGGGGAGCAATCAGCCCCAGCATTTT.

This clone was seen a few times. J is TRBJ2-7 and V is TRBV29-1; D might be TRBD2 (6 bases). Germline CDR1 and CDR2: SQVTM and ANQGSEA. This CDR3 comprises 11 residues. V was cut by 6 bases and J by 5 bases, with 11 bases left in between. CDR3 DNA: TGCAGCGTAAGTCCGGGGGACGAGCAGTACTTC. This codes for CSVSPGDEQYF.

V is TRBV4-3 and J is TRBJ2-7; 7 nucleotides line up with TRBD2. In germline, CDR1 is LGHNA, CDR2 YSLEER. CDR3 length: 15 amino acids. Trimming cost V 0 bases and J 2 bases; bases outside gene matches: 4. The CDR3 DNA follows: TGCGCCAGCAGCCAAGAGTCTAGCGGAGCCTACGAGCAGTACTTC. It translates to CASSQESSGAYEQYF.

V is TRBV7-9 and J is TRBJ2-5; D uncertain. This CDR3 is 15 amino acids long. V was pared by 4 bases and J by 5 bases, with 17 bases between. Germline V lookup: CDR1 SEHNR, CDR2 FQNEAQ (reference sequence). Written as DNA, the CDR3 is TGTGCCAGCAGCTCAAACGTTCCGTCACTGGAGACCCAGTACTTC. It is translated as CASSSNVPSLETQYF. Full variable domain (outside the CDR3, taken from reference TRBV7-9 and TRBJ2-5): DTGVSQNPRHKITKRGQNVTFRCDPISEHNRLYWYRQTLGQGPEFLTYFQNEAQLEKSRLLSDRFSAERPKGSFSTLEIQRTEQGDSAMYLCASSSNVPSLETQYFGPGTRLLVL.

The count of this clone is one. The chain carries TRBV29-1 and TRBJ2-1, with 7 bases fitting TRBD2. The trim removed 4 bases at V and 9 bases at J, leaving 6 bases unmatched. Germline loops: CDR1 SQVTM, CDR2 ANQGSEA. The CDR3 extends over 12 amino acids. CDR3 residues: CSVAAGEVEQFF. CDR3 nucleotide sequence: TGCAGCGTTGCCGCGGGAGAGGTTGAGCAGTTCTTC.

This chain links TRBV2 with TRBJ2-7, with a weak D call TRBD2 (6 bases). Trimming removed 7 bases at V and 3 bases at J, with 19 bases between. The CDR3 consists of 15 residues. The germline CDR1 and CDR2 sequences are SNHLY and FYNNEI. CDR3 sequence reads: CASTLNRDSVYEQYF. The CDR3 bases are TGTGCCAGCACCCTGAACCGGGACTCAGTCTACGAGCAGTACTTC. The variable domain in full, with the rest retrieved from reference TRBV2 and TRBJ2-7, is EPEVTQTPSHQVTQMGQEVILRCVPISNHLYFYWYRQILGQKVEFLVSFYNNEISEKSEIFDDQFSVERPDGSNFTLKIRSTKLEDSAMYFCASTLNRDSVYEQYFGPGTRLTVT.

The chain couples TRBV29-1 to TRBJ2-7; D not resolved. V shed 6 bases and J shed 0 bases, with 18 bases lying between them. The CDR3 covers 15 residues. The germline CDR1 and CDR2 sequences are SQVTM and ANQGSEA. CDR3: CSVRERHESSYEQYF. In DNA, the CDR3 is TGCAGCGTCCGAGAGAGGCACGAGAGCTCCTACGAGCAGTACTTC.

V and J are TRBV4-1 and TRBJ2-7, with TRBD1 as a possible D gene (6 bases). The germline CDR1 and CDR2 sequences are MGHRA and YSYEKL. V was shortened by 4 bases and J by 5 bases, with 9 bases between the two germline ends. The CDR3 sequence is 12 residues long. The DNA for the CDR3 is TGCGCCAGCAGCCCCACAGGGAACGAGCAGTACTTC. Its translation is CASSPTGNEQYF.

The chain couples TRBV30 to TRBJ2-7; TRBD1 matches 9 bases. V shed 0 bases, J shed 3 bases, and the junction held 9 bases outside the gene matches. Germline CDR1 reads GTSNPN; CDR2 reads SVGIG (reference sequence). This CDR3 has 16 residues. CDR3 region: CAWSVWWDREDYEQYF. CDR3 sequence (DNA): TGTGCCTGGAGTGTATGGTGGGACAGGGAGGACTACGAGCAGTACTTC.

V usage is TRBV30 and J usage is TRBJ1-2; D gene ambiguous. CDR1 and CDR2 (germline): GTSNPN, SVGIG (reference sequence). Trimming took off 2 bases at V and 8 bases at J, with 12 bases between the two ends. The CDR3 extends over 12 amino acids. This CDR3 reads CAWSHSRYGYTF. CDR3 sequence (DNA): TGTGCCTGGAGTCACTCTCGGTACGGCTACACCTTC.

The rearrangement joins TRBV28 to TRBJ2-5; 7 positions match TRBD2. Germline values: CDR1 MDHEN, CDR2 SYDVKM. V was clipped by 6 bases and J by 4 bases; unmatched bases: 14. The CDR3 loop spans 16 amino acids. CDR3 nucleotide sequence: TGTGCCAGCAGCCCCCCTGAAGCGGGATATCGAGAGACCCAGTACTTC. Translation gives CASSPPEAGYRETQYF.

In its sample, this clone was seen a few times. The chain joins TRBV29-1 to TRBJ1-2; tentatively, D is TRBD1 (5 bases). V was cut by 0 bases and J by 4 bases, with 15 bases left in between. The length of the CDR3 is 15 residues. CDR1 and CDR2 (germline): SQVTM, ANQGSEA. The CDR3 DNA sequence: TGCAGCGTTGAAGATCTGGGGGATAAGGGCTATGGCTACACCTTC. Translated: CSVEDLGDKGYGYTF.

The chain recombines TRBV30 with TRBJ2-3, with D hard to call. V was trimmed by 1 base and J by 2 bases, leaving 10 bases between them. The CDR3 is made up of 14 amino acids. Looked up from germline, CDR1 is GTSNPN and CDR2 is SVGIG (reference sequence). In DNA form, the CDR3 reads TGTGCCTGGAGTGAGCAGGTGGACACAGATACGCAGTATTTT. Encoded protein: CAWSEQVDTDTQYF.

Concerning this clone: The sample contains more than one DNA sequence encoding this CDR3. The chain carries TRBV5-6 and TRBJ1-5; D uncertain. The length of the CDR3 is 14 residues. Between the trimmed V and J ends, which lost 0 bases and 0 bases, there was a span of 4 bases. The germline CDR1 and CDR2 sequences are SGHDT and YYEEEE. CDR3 coding DNA: TGTGCCAGCAGCTTGGGAGGTAGCAATCAGCCCCAGCATTTT. Amino acids: CASSLGGSNQPQHF.

The chain couples TRBV5-4 to TRBJ2-1; 10 nucleotides align to TRBD2. The junction had 11 bases not matched to a gene; V was cut back by 4 bases and J by 4 bases. The CDR3 consists of 17 residues. Germline V gene sequence: CDR1 SGHNT, CDR2 YYREEE (reference sequence). The CDR3 coding sequence is TGTGCCAGCAGCCCTAGGACTAGCGGCTCGATTTACAATGAGCAGTTCTTC. Translating it yields CASSPRTSGSIYNEQFF.

To note about this clone: The sample contains more than one DNA sequence encoding this CDR3. This sequence joins TRBV4-1 and TRBJ2-5; D unresolved. Between the trimmed V and J ends, which lost 1 base and 1 base, there was a span of 4 bases. The germline V gene encodes CDR1 MGHRA and CDR2 YSYEKL. The CDR3 loop spans 13 amino acids. DNA of the CDR3: TGCGCCAGCAGCCAAGGGACCCAAGAGACCCAGTACTTC. Translated, it gives CASSQGTQETQYF.

This clone was seen a few times. The chain combines TRBV28 with TRBJ2-7, with 9 bases that match TRBD1. Germline-derived CDR1 and CDR2 are MDHEN and SYDVKM. The length of the CDR3 is 14 residues. V trimming: 5 bases; J trimming: 4 bases; junction bases outside the gene matches: 6. CDR3 amino acids: CASSPLGQGYEQYF. CDR3 DNA: TGTGCCAGCAGTCCCTTGGGACAGGGTTACGAGCAGTACTTC.

There are a few counts of this clone. The chain combines TRBV9 with TRBJ2-7; D is ambiguous. Germline V CDR1 and CDR2: SGDLS, YYNGEE. V was trimmed by 4 bases and J by 6 bases, leaving 8 bases between them. The CDR3 loop spans 11 amino acids. The CDR3 spells CASSPSGEQYF. The CDR3 region has the DNA TGTGCCAGCAGCCCCTCGGGCGAGCAGTACTTC. Full variable domain (remainder filled in from reference TRBV9 and TRBJ2-7): DSGVTQTPKHLITATGQRVTLRCSPRSGDLSVYWYQQSLDQGLQFLIQYYNGEERAKGNILERFSAQQFPDLHSELNLSSLELGDSALYFCASSPSGEQYFGPGTRLTVT.

This clone was detected only a few times. The CDR3 DNA reads TGTGCCAGCAGTCATGGACAGGGGGATCATGGCTACACCTTC. Its translation is CASSHGQGDHGYTF. V is TRBV27 and J is TRBJ1-2; the match to TRBD1 covers 10 bases. Germline lookup yields CDR1 MNHEY and CDR2 SMNVEV (reference sequence). V lost 5 bases to trimming and J lost 6 bases; unmatched junction nucleotides: 6. CDR3 size: 14 residues.

A few counts support this clone. CDR3 residues: CSVGAGLAGNEQFF. Written as DNA, the CDR3 is TGCAGCGTTGGGGCGGGACTAGCCGGCAATGAGCAGTTCTTC. The V gene is TRBV29-1, the J gene TRBJ2-1; TRBD2 matches at 9 bases. Germline CDR1 is SQVTM and CDR2 is ANQGSEA. The trim removed 4 bases at V and 6 bases at J, leaving 7 bases unmatched. CDR3 length: 14 amino acids.

This chain joins TRBV29-1 and TRBJ2-7; D possibly matches TRBD1 or TRBD2 (5 bases each). The V end lost 6 bases, the J end lost 0 bases, and 15 bases lay between the germline ends. Germline CDR1 SQVTM, CDR2 ANQGSEA. This CDR3 comprises 14 residues. The CDR3 sequence: CSVKRDGGSYEQYF. CDR3 sequence (DNA): TGCAGCGTCAAACGGGACGGTGGCTCCTACGAGCAGTACTTC.

Only a few counts were recorded for this clone. The rearrangement joins TRBV6-1 to TRBJ1-2; D may be TRBD1 (6 bases). CDR3 length: 14 amino acids. Trimming cost V 10 bases and J 0 bases, with 15 bases left between them. The germline V gene has CDR1 MNHNS and CDR2 SASEGT. Here the CDR3 reads CAITTGFSNYGYTF. CDR3 nucleotides: TGTGCCATCACAACAGGGTTTTCTAACTATGGCTACACCTTC.

This chain links TRBV28 with TRBJ2-7, with TRBD1 matching over 9 bases. The V and J ends lost 4 bases and 6 bases, in that order; junction bases with no gene match: 4. The CDR3 length is 13 residues. Germline V gives CDR1 MDHEN, CDR2 SYDVKM. The CDR3 reads CASSWDRVREQYF. CDR3 nucleotide sequence: TGTGCCAGCAGTTGGGACAGGGTTCGCGAGCAGTACTTC.

CDR3 nucleotide sequence: TGTGCCAGCAGCTTTGGTGGGGGCAATGGCTACACCTTC. Translation: CASSFGGGNGYTF. The V gene is TRBV5-6, the J gene TRBJ1-2; D is possibly TRBD1 (6 bases). V was pared by 2 bases and J by 6 bases, with 11 bases between. Germline V gives CDR1 SGHDT, CDR2 YYEEEE. This CDR3 is 13 amino acids long.